The 30 T cell receptor beta chains below all came from one sample that was sequenced in a study of cytomegalovirus exposure and HLA in healthy donors. The PCR had 60 Vbeta and 13 Jbeta primers. The protocol was immunoSEQ multiplex PCR, while the TCRdb copy is restricted to in-frame clones and leaves out a portion. The table has roughly 98,000 clones, more than 60% seen once. The sample was PBMCs. The receptors shown here come from a man in his forties or fifties in good health and CMV-seronegative.

This clone was counted once. V gene TRBV28 combines with J gene TRBJ2-1, with D perhaps TRBD2 (5 bases). The CDR3 has 16 residues. Germline lookup yields CDR1 MDHEN and CDR2 SYDVKM. Trimming removed 8 bases from V and 1 base from J, with 18 bases in between. The CDR3 sequence is CASLGAEAASYNEQFF. The DNA for the CDR3 is TGTGCCAGCTTAGGAGCGGAGGCAGCATCCTACAATGAGCAGTTCTTC.

A word on this clone: Within the sample, other DNA sequences also encode this same CDR3. The chain links TRBV2 to TRBJ1-2; no reliable D call. The CDR3 runs 11 residues. Germline lookup yields CDR1 SNHLY and CDR2 FYNNEI. Trimming removed 8 bases at V and 2 bases at J, with 6 bases between. The CDR3 nucleotides are TGTGCCAGCGTGGAGAACTATGGCTACACCTTC. This gives the protein CASVENYGYTF.

The gene calls are TRBV28 and TRBJ1-2, with 7 bases lining up with TRBD1. The CDR3 is 15 amino acids. The trim removed 3 bases at V and 5 bases at J, leaving 9 bases unmatched. Germline V gene lookup returns CDR1 MDHEN and CDR2 SYDVKM. DNA for the CDR3: TGTGCCAGCAGTTTCGCCCTCAGGGGGTCTTATGGCTACACCTTC. As protein: CASSFALRGSYGYTF.

The V call is TRBV6-5, the J call TRBJ1-5; TRBD1 matches 7 bases. The CDR3 contains 15 residues. V lost 5 bases and J lost 0; bases outside the gene matches: 4. Germline assignment: CDR1 MNHEY and CDR2 SVGAGI. In DNA, the CDR3 is TGTGCCAGCAGTGTGGACAGGAATAGCAATCAGCCCCAGCATTTT. It specifies CASSVDRNSNQPQHF.

The V and J genes are TRBV7-2 and TRBJ1-5; possible D gene TRBD1, 6 bases. V was clipped by 5 bases and J by 4 bases, with 18 bases between them. CDR1 SGHTA and CDR2 FQGNSA come from the germline V gene. This CDR3 has 16 amino acids. The CDR3, as DNA: TGTGCCAGCAGCACCCGTGGGGGCGGAATGAATCAGCCCCAGCATTTT. Its translation: CASSTRGGGMNQPQHF.

V gene TRBV28 combines with J gene TRBJ1-5; no reliable D call. CDR3 length: 12 residues. CDR1 is MDHEN and CDR2 is SYDVKM in the germline V gene. The ends were cut back, 8 bases at V and 6 bases at J, with 11 bases in the middle. CDR3: CASDGGSQPQHF. As DNA, the CDR3 is TGTGCCAGCGACGGAGGTTCTCAGCCCCAGCATTTT.

The gene calls are TRBV29-1 and TRBJ2-7; D remains ambiguous. CDR1 SQVTM and CDR2 ANQGSEA come from the germline V gene. The V end lost 4 bases, the J end lost 6 bases, and 19 bases lay between the germline ends. This CDR3 region has 14 residues. The CDR3 here is CSVARNHKPSEQYF. CDR3 coding DNA: TGCAGCGTTGCCCGCAACCACAAACCTAGCGAGCAGTACTTC.

The CDR3 here is CASSPSLGLAGVYNEQFF. The CDR3 nucleotides read TGTGCCAGCAGCCCGAGCCTAGGACTAGCGGGAGTCTACAATGAGCAGTTCTTC. The J gene is TRBJ2-1, the V gene TRBV11-2; TRBD2 aligns across 13 bases. CDR3 length: 18 residues. Germline V gives CDR1 SGHAT, CDR2 FQNNGV. The J segment lost 3 bases and the V segment lost 5 bases, leaving 10 bases of the junction unmatched.

The chain combines TRBV6-6 with TRBJ1-2; 8 bases are shared with TRBD1. Trimming took 4 bases from V and 0 from J; bases not matched to a gene: 7. The CDR3 covers 16 residues. Per the germline V gene, CDR1 is MNHNY and CDR2 is SVGAGI (reference sequence). CDR3 loop: CASSSRTGNTNYGYTF. Here the CDR3 DNA reads TGTGCCAGCAGTTCTAGGACAGGGAACACTAACTATGGCTACACCTTC.

This clone was seen only a few times. The chain is built from TRBV28 and TRBJ1-1, with D unresolved. The germline V and J ends were trimmed by 10 bases and 0 bases, with 9 bases remaining between them. This CDR3 is 12 amino acids long. Germline loops: CDR1 MDHEN, CDR2 SYDVKM. CDR3 loop: CATSELNTEAFF. CDR3 DNA: TGTGCCACCAGCGAGTTGAACACTGAAGCTTTCTTT.

This clone was seen only once. V gene TRBV4-1 combines with J gene TRBJ2-7; TRBD2 is a possible D gene (6 bases). V lost 3 bases and J lost 0, with 9 bases in between. The CDR3 contains 14 residues. CDR1 MGHRA and CDR2 YSYEKL come from the germline V gene. CDR3 region: CASSHDSGSYEQYF. DNA of the CDR3: TGCGCCAGCAGCCACGATAGCGGCTCCTACGAGCAGTACTTC.

The J gene is TRBJ2-1, the V gene TRBV9, with D perhaps TRBD1 (6 bases). The CDR3 runs 12 residues. Germline V CDR1 and CDR2: SGDLS, YYNGEE. V shed 0 bases and J shed 13 bases, with 11 bases lying between them. CDR3 amino acids: CASSVDGTLQFF. The CDR3 bases are TGTGCCAGCAGCGTAGACGGGACACTCCAGTTCTTC.

J is TRBJ2-1 and V is TRBV4-1; possible D gene TRBD1, 7 bases. CDR1 and CDR2 (germline): MGHRA, YSYEKL. The CDR3 is 16 residues long. V dropped 0 bases and J dropped 0 bases, with 9 bases sitting between them. The CDR3 is CASSQEQGGSYNEQFF. CDR3 bases: TGCGCCAGCAGCCAAGAGCAGGGGGGCTCCTACAATGAGCAGTTCTTC.

The gene calls are TRBV5-4 and TRBJ2-1; 8 positions match TRBD1. CDR3 size: 17 residues. J lost 0 bases, V lost 4 bases, and 9 bases had no gene match. CDR1 is SGHNT, CDR2 YYREEE, per germline (reference sequence). CDR3 coding DNA: TGTGCCAGCAGCACGCCTAGACAGGGGAGCTCCTACAATGAGCAGTTCTTC. This encodes CASSTPRQGSSYNEQFF.

The J gene is TRBJ1-2, the V gene TRBV6-1; 10 bases map to TRBD1. The J segment lost 3 bases and the V segment lost 5 bases, leaving 6 bases of the junction unmatched. Germline lookup yields CDR1 MNHNS and CDR2 SASEGT. The CDR3 runs to 15 residues. The CDR3 here is CASSPQTGGDYGYTF. The DNA of the CDR3 is TGTGCCAGCAGTCCTCAGACAGGGGGCGACTATGGCTACACCTTC.

Only a few counts were recorded for this clone. The chain joins TRBV28 to TRBJ1-2; D might be TRBD1 (5 bases). CDR3 length: 13 amino acids. Germline CDR1 and CDR2: MDHEN and SYDVKM. Between the trimmed V and J ends, which lost 9 bases and 4 bases, there was a span of 15 bases. CDR3 loop: CASGPPGGYGYTF. The CDR3 DNA reads as TGTGCCAGTGGCCCCCCCGGGGGCTATGGCTACACCTTC.

The chain recombines TRBV30 with TRBJ2-5; possible D gene TRBD2, 5 bases. The CDR3 contains 14 residues. Trimming took 0 bases from V and 4 from J, leaving 12 bases between them. Germline V gives CDR1 GTSNPN, CDR2 SVGIG (reference sequence). The CDR3, as DNA: TGTGCCTGGAGTGTATCCGCGGGTCGAGAGACCCAGTACTTC. This encodes CAWSVSAGRETQYF.

A note on this clone: Other DNA sequences within the sample encode an identical CDR3. Here the CDR3 reads CASSQESGGAETQYF. CDR3 sequence (DNA): TGCGCCAGCAGCCAAGAATCAGGGGGTGCAGAGACCCAGTACTTC. This chain uses TRBV4-1 with TRBJ2-5, with TRBD1 identical over 7 bases. The germline V gene has CDR1 MGHRA and CDR2 YSYEKL. Trimming removed 0 bases from V and 4 bases from J; junction bases left unmatched: 5. The CDR3 is 15 amino acids.

The chain links TRBV6-5 to TRBJ1-6; D might be TRBD1 (5 bases). This CDR3 comprises 14 residues. Germline lookup yields CDR1 MNHEY and CDR2 SVGAGI. V dropped 3 bases and J dropped 13 bases, with 16 bases sitting between them. The CDR3 sequence is CASSYPGPGGPLHF. CDR3 bases: TGTGCCAGCAGTTATCCAGGGCCGGGAGGGCCCCTCCACTTT.

The genes are TRBV2 and TRBJ2-7; 7 bases map to TRBD2. Germline values: CDR1 SNHLY, CDR2 FYNNEI. V lost 9 bases and J lost 2; bases outside the gene matches: 7. This CDR3 has 13 residues. CDR3 region: CASAQLATYEQYF. The CDR3 DNA follows: TGTGCCAGTGCGCAACTAGCGACCTACGAGCAGTACTTC.

The chain employs TRBV28 and TRBJ2-5; 14 positions match TRBD2. The germline gives CDR1 MDHEN, CDR2 SYDVKM. Trimming removed 6 bases from V and 5 bases from J; junction bases left unmatched: 11. The length of the CDR3 is 17 residues. CDR3: CASSGGTSGRSFETQYF. The CDR3, as DNA: TGTGCCAGCAGCGGGGGGACTAGCGGGAGATCTTTTGAGACCCAGTACTTC.

The chain joins TRBV5-6 to TRBJ2-7; 10 nucleotides match TRBD1. Per the germline V gene, CDR1 is SGHDT and CDR2 is YYEEEE. The CDR3 length is 16 residues. V lost 6 bases and J lost 1; bases outside the gene matches: 10. In nucleotides, the CDR3 is TGTGCCAGCAAACTTGGGGGACAGGGGAATTCCTACGAGCAGTACTTC. It yields the protein CASKLGGQGNSYEQYF.

This rearrangement joins TRBV9 to TRBJ2-3; D is ambiguous. Trimming shortened V by 0 bases and J by 4 bases, and 3 bases separated the two germline ends. The germline CDR1 and CDR2 sequences are SGDLS and YYNGEE. This CDR3 spans 12 amino acids. The DNA for the CDR3 is TGTGCCAGCAGCGTAGGCGCAGATACGCAGTATTTT. It codes for CASSVGADTQYF.

This chain connects TRBV29-1 to TRBJ1-2; D is unclear. CDR1 is SQVTM and CDR2 is ANQGSEA in the germline V gene. The CDR3 consists of 15 residues. V gave up 3 bases and J gave up 4 bases, with 18 bases separating them. CDR3: CSVDWPEGSPYGYTF. The CDR3 coding sequence is TGCAGCGTTGACTGGCCTGAAGGGAGCCCCTATGGCTACACCTTC.

This clone was detected a few times. The V call is TRBV9, the J call TRBJ1-6; D gene unclear. Germline CDR1 is SGDLS and CDR2 is YYNGEE. CDR3 size: 14 residues. Trimming cost V 1 base and J 8 bases, with 10 bases left between them. CDR3 bases: TGTGCCAGCAGCGTAACCCCTAATGATTCACCCCTCCACTTT. Its translation: CASSVTPNDSPLHF.

The chain uses TRBV27 and TRBJ2-3; TRBD2 matches at 8 bases. This CDR3 region has 17 residues. Germline V CDR1 and CDR2: MNHEY, SMNVEV (reference sequence). The J segment lost 5 bases and the V segment lost 0 bases, leaving 10 bases of the junction unmatched. The CDR3 DNA sequence: TGTGCCAGCAGTTTATCTCGGTTAGCGGGATATATAGATACGCAGTATTTT. As protein: CASSLSRLAGYIDTQYF.

This chain connects TRBV7-9 to TRBJ2-1, with TRBD1 as a possible D gene (6 bases). This CDR3 region has 14 residues. V was pared by 5 bases and J by 6 bases, with 14 bases between. Germline CDR1 is SEHNR and CDR2 is FQNEAQ (reference sequence). CDR3 in DNA: TGTGCCAGCAGCCCGCGGACAGAACCCAATGAGCAGTTCTTC. It encodes CASSPRTEPNEQFF. The complete variable domain, with remaining parts taken from reference TRBV7-9 and TRBJ2-1, reads DTGVSQNPRHKITKRGQNVTFRCDPISEHNRLYWYRQTLGQGPEFLTYFQNEAQLEKSRLLSDRFSAERPKGSFSTLEIQRTEQGDSAMYLCASSPRTEPNEQFFGPGTRLTVL.

This clone was recorded once. The CDR3 region is CASSLEPQGARDTQYF. CDR3 DNA sequence: TGTGCCAGCAGCTTAGAACCACAGGGGGCGAGAGATACGCAGTATTTT. This chain links TRBV7-9 with TRBJ2-3; TRBD1 aligns across 9 bases. Germline CDR1 reads SEHNR; CDR2 reads FQNEAQ (reference sequence). V lost 1 base, J lost 5 bases, and 7 bases stayed unmatched. The CDR3 runs to 16 residues. Supplemented by reference TRBV7-9 and TRBJ2-3, the full variable domain reads DTGVSQNPRHKITKRGQNVTFRCDPISEHNRLYWYRQTLGQGPEFLTYFQNEAQLEKSRLLSDRFSAERPKGSFSTLEIQRTEQGDSAMYLCASSLEPQGARDTQYFGPGTRLTVL.

The chain joins TRBV7-6 to TRBJ2-3; 9 bases are a match to TRBD2. CDR1 is SGHVS and CDR2 is FNYEAQ in the germline V gene. This CDR3 has 15 residues. With V trimmed by 3 bases and J by 6 bases, 7 bases remained unmatched. The CDR3 DNA reads TGTGCCAGCAGCTTTAGCGGGAGTACTGCGGATACGCAGTATTTT. This codes for CASSFSGSTADTQYF.

V usage is TRBV19 and J usage is TRBJ2-7; 9 bases fit TRBD1. J lost 7 bases, V lost 9 bases, and 7 bases had no gene match. The germline CDR1 and CDR2 sequences are LNHDA and SQIVND (reference sequence). This CDR3 spans 12 amino acids. This CDR3 reads CASDRGSGEQYF. CDR3 nucleotide sequence: TGTGCCAGCGACAGGGGGTCGGGAGAGCAGTACTTC.